The 7 T cell receptor beta chains presented below share a single source sample, sequenced in a study of CD8 T cells in Susac syndrome. cDNA came from about 0.5 to 1 ug RNA primed by random hexamers. TCRdb processed the immunoSEQ multiplex PCR reads anew with MiXCR; each CDR3 protein has one entry. In the table there are 150,000 to 200,000 distinct CDR3 sequences, nearly 95% of which are singletons. The sample was CD4+ T cells from PBMCs. All receptors derive from a human donor with multiple sclerosis.

The chain has TRBV6-4 and TRBJ2-5, with D unclear. V dropped 4 bases and J dropped 1 base, with 7 bases sitting between them. CDR1 is MRHNA, CDR2 SNTAGT, per germline. The CDR3 spans 13 residues. This CDR3 reads CASSATIQETQYF. The CDR3 region has the DNA TGTGCCAGCAGTGCTACTATCCAAGAGACCCAGTACTTC.

V usage is TRBV25-1 and J usage is TRBJ2-7; 8 bases are shared with TRBD2. The CDR3 runs to 13 residues. The germline gives CDR1 MGHDK, CDR2 SYGVNS. V was pared by 5 bases and J by 4 bases, with 4 bases of the junction left unmatched. CDR3 bases: TGTGCCAGCAGTCGAACTAGCGGTTACGAGCAGTACTTC. Encoded protein: CASSRTSGYEQYF.

This clonotype was found once. The chain joins TRBV5-1 to TRBJ1-3; the D is unclear. Trimming removed 0 bases from V and 4 bases from J, with 14 bases in between. The CDR3 is 16 amino acids. Germline loops: CDR1 SGHRS, CDR2 YFSETQ. The CDR3 sequence: CASSLGLPSGGNTIYF. The CDR3 coding sequence is TGCGCCAGCAGCTTGGGATTGCCATCCGGCGGAAACACCATATATTTT.

The chain recombines TRBV20-1 with TRBJ2-1; tentatively, D is TRBD2 (6 bases). The CDR3 runs to 14 residues. Germline CDR1 reads DFQATT; CDR2 reads SNEGSKA (reference sequence). This CDR3 is CSLVGRTFYNEQFF. CDR3 nucleotides: TGCAGCCTAGTGGGGAGGACATTTTACAATGAGCAGTTCTTC.

The CDR3 DNA is TGCGCCAGCAGCCCCCAGGGGGTCTCCTACGAGCAGTACTTC. This encodes CASSPQGVSYEQYF. This rearrangement joins TRBV4-1 to TRBJ2-7; 7 bases align to TRBD1. Germline CDR1 MGHRA, CDR2 YSYEKL. Losses at the gene ends were 4 bases for V and 0 bases for J; bases not matched to a gene: 3. CDR3 size: 14 residues.

This clonotype was detected once. This chain joins TRBV12-3 or TRBV12-4 and TRBJ2-1, with a tentative D call TRBD2 (6 bases). Trimming took off 5 bases at V and 8 bases at J, with 16 bases between the two ends. The CDR3 sequence is 14 residues long. The CDR3 loop is CASSLGTGWYEQFF. The CDR3 DNA is TGTGCCAGCAGTCTGGGGACTGGGTGGTATGAGCAGTTCTTC.

This chain links TRBV14 with TRBJ2-7; 7 nucleotides line up with TRBD2. Trimming removed 5 bases from V and 2 bases from J; junction bases left unmatched: 6. The CDR3 is 14 residues long. CDR1 is SGHDN, CDR2 FVKESK, per germline. The CDR3 DNA reads TGTGCCAGCAGCGAACGAGCGGGACCCTACGAGCAGTACTTC. Translated: CASSERAGPYEQYF. Supplemented by reference TRBV14 and TRBJ2-7, the full variable domain reads EAGVTQFPSHSVIEKGQTVTLRCDPISGHDNLYWYRRVMGKEIKFLLHFVKESKQDESGMPNNRFLAERTGGTYSTLKVQPAELEDSGVYFCASSERAGPYEQYFGPGTRLTVT.